A selection of T cell receptor beta chains follows, all from one sample in a study of blood T cells in healthy people across ages. TCRdb re-called the 5' RACE reads through MiXCR, storing one row per CDR3 protein. The data contain about 780,000 distinct CDR3 sequences, 62% of them seen just once; the ten biggest clones take up roughly 26%. The sequenced material came from blood. These receptors all stem from a man between 25 and 39 years old in good health. Each CDR3 is given with its conserved first and last residue. A D gene is named only where the DNA matches it firmly. The size field is filled for only some rows; it gives once, few, many or a size class.

.,TRBV29-1,.,TRBJ2-7,CSVEGTQTYEQYF,TGCAGCGTTGAGGGGACACAGACCTACGAGCAGTACTTC
.,TRBV6-6,.,TRBJ2-1,CASSYPDNEQFF,TGTGCCAGCAGTTACCCGGACAATGAGCAGTTCTTC
.,TRBV9,.,TRBJ2-2,CASSPPNGRGELFF,TGTGCCAGCAGCCCCCCCAATGGGCGCGGGGAGCTGTTTTTT
.,TRBV5-1,TRBD1,TRBJ2-7,CASSFKGTGREHEQYF,TGCGCCAGCAGCTTCAAGGGGACAGGGAGGGAGCACGAGCAGTACTTC
few,TRBV6-5,.,TRBJ1-2,CASSSSGHGYTF,TGTGCCAGCAGTTCCTCAGGGCATGGCTACACCTTC
few,TRBV10-3,TRBD1,TRBJ1-2,CAISGPSKGTDHRGYTF,TGTGCCATCAGTGGCCCTTCTAAAGGGACAGACCATCGGGGCTACACCTTC
.,TRBV7-2,.,TRBJ2-5,CASSQVVGSTETQYF,TGTGCCAGCAGCCAGGTAGTGGGGTCTACGGAGACCCAGTACTTC
.,TRBV7-2,TRBD1,TRBJ2-5,CASSLVRTGNETQYF,TGTGCCAGCAGCTTAGTGAGGACAGGGAATGAGACCCAGTACTTC
.,TRBV10-3,.,TRBJ2-7,CAIRDLSSYEQYF,TGTGCCATCAGGGACTTAAGCTCCTACGAGCAGTACTTC
few,TRBV20-1,.,TRBJ2-5,CSATEGPETQYF,TGCAGTGCAACCGAGGGGCCGGAGACCCAGTACTTC
few,TRBV6-2/TRBV6-3,TRBD1,TRBJ2-7,CASSSRGTGSYEQYF,TGTGCCAGCAGTAGTCGAGGGACAGGGTCCTACGAGCAGTACTTC
.,TRBV7-3,.,TRBJ1-2,CASSREGRTTYGYTF,TGTGCCAGCAGCCGCGAGGGCAGAACGACCTATGGCTACACCTTC
.,TRBV10-3,.,TRBJ1-3,CAISESGNTIYF,TGTGCCATCAGTGAGTCTGGAAACACCATATATTTT
.,TRBV5-1,.,TRBJ2-7,CANSLVGDRGLDEQYF,TGCGCCAACAGCTTGGTGGGCGACAGAGGGCTCGACGAGCAGTACTTC
few,TRBV12-3/TRBV12-4,TRBD2,TRBJ2-3,CASSVLAGGSDTQYF,TGTGCCAGCAGTGTACTAGCGGGGGGATCCGATACGCAGTATTTT
.,TRBV6-4,TRBD2,TRBJ2-1,CASSEEAGGPREQFF,TGTGCCAGCAGTGAAGAAGCGGGGGGGCCTCGGGAGCAGTTCTTC
few,TRBV6-2/TRBV6-3,TRBD2,TRBJ2-1,CASSYDRRGDNEQFF,TGTGCCAGCAGTTACGATCGGCGGGGGGACAATGAGCAGTTCTTC
few,TRBV25-1,TRBD1,TRBJ2-7,CASSDQTGVFDEQYF,TGTGCCAGCAGTGACCAGACAGGGGTTTTCGACGAGCAGTACTTC
few,TRBV7-9,.,TRBJ2-5,CASSAPFEETQYF,TGTGCCAGCAGCGCCCCGTTTGAAGAGACCCAGTACTTC
.,TRBV10-3,TRBD1,TRBJ1-2,CAISERGQGHGGYTF,TGTGCCATCAGTGAGAGAGGACAGGGCCATGGCGGCTACACCTTC
.,TRBV12-3/TRBV12-4,TRBD1,TRBJ1-2,CASRPQGGNGYTF,TGTGCCAGCAGACCCCAGGGGGGAAATGGCTACACCTTC
.,TRBV28,TRBD2,TRBJ2-5,CASTRGLAGWETQYF,TGTGCCAGCACGAGGGGGCTAGCGGGGTGGGAGACCCAGTACTTC
.,TRBV28,TRBD1,TRBJ2-5,CASSVQGAEETQYF,TGTGCCAGCAGTGTACAGGGGGCTGAGGAGACCCAGTACTTC
.,TRBV29-1,TRBD1,TRBJ2-3,CSVESGTGGGTDTQYF,TGCAGCGTTGAATCCGGGACAGGGGGCGGCACAGATACGCAGTATTTT
.,TRBV7-8,TRBD1,TRBJ2-5,CASSLAGGGQQETQYF,TGTGCCAGCAGCTTAGCAGGGGGCGGCCAACAAGAGACCCAGTACTTC
.,TRBV12-3/TRBV12-4,.,TRBJ2-3,CASSTSGTDTQYF,TGTGCCAGCAGTACCTCAGGTACAGATACGCAGTATTTT
once,TRBV6-6,.,TRBJ2-3,CASSYGSWTDTQYF,TGTGCCAGCAGTTACGGTTCCTGGACAGATACGCAGTATTTT
.,TRBV12-3/TRBV12-4,.,TRBJ2-5,CASSLNEANQYF,TGTGCCAGCAGTTTAAACGAGGCGAACCAGTACTTC
.,TRBV4-2,.,TRBJ2-1,CASSRPGPDLNEQFF,TGTGCCAGCAGCCGACCGGGACCGGACCTCAATGAGCAGTTCTTC
.,TRBV3-1,.,TRBJ1-2,CASSQDDGVRNYGYTF,TGTGCCAGCAGCCAAGATGACGGGGTCCGTAACTATGGCTACACCTTC
.,TRBV7-2,.,TRBJ1-2,CASSLGGGGSYGYTF,TGTGCCAGCAGCTTAGGGGGGGGCGGCAGCTATGGCTACACCTTC
many,TRBV4-2,.,TRBJ1-2,CASSQSGTEIGYGYTF,TGTGCCAGCAGCCAATCTGGGACCGAGATTGGGTATGGCTACACCTTC
few,TRBV5-1,.,TRBJ2-5,CASSLGTSLWETQYF,TGCGCCAGCAGCTTGGGGACTTCTTTATGGGAGACCCAGTACTTC
.,TRBV29-1,TRBD1,TRBJ2-7,CSVEGDSSYEQYF,TGCAGCGTTGAGGGGGACAGCTCCTACGAGCAGTACTTC
.,TRBV4-2,.,TRBJ1-4,CASSPGPPGGEKLFF,TGTGCCAGCAGCCCTGGACCGCCTGGGGGTGAAAAACTGTTTTTT
.,TRBV9,.,TRBJ1-2,CASSVEVLGVNYGYTF,TGTGCCAGCAGCGTAGAGGTTTTGGGAGTGAACTATGGCTACACCTTC
.,TRBV27,.,TRBJ2-7,CASSPLRDVGDYEQYF,TGTGCCAGCAGTCCCCTTCGGGATGTTGGGGATTACGAGCAGTACTTC
.,TRBV2,.,TRBJ2-6,CASSEVRTAGGANVLTF,TGTGCCAGCAGTGAAGTAAGGACAGCGGGAGGGGCCAACGTCCTGACTTTC
.,TRBV30,TRBD1,TRBJ2-1,CAWSADRANNEQFF,TGTGCCTGGAGTGCCGACAGGGCTAACAATGAGCAGTTCTTC
.,TRBV6-2/TRBV6-3,.,TRBJ1-4,CASSYSSSEKLFF,TGTGCCAGCAGTTACTCTTCGTCCGAAAAACTGTTTTTT
few,TRBV7-9,.,TRBJ1-1,CASTPVREAFF,TGTGCCAGCACCCCGGTAAGGGAGGCTTTCTTT
.,TRBV6-6,.,TRBJ1-6,CASSYQRNSPLHF,TGTGCCAGCAGTTACCAGAGGAATTCACCCCTCCACTTT
few,TRBV20-1,.,TRBJ2-5,CSAMAEVQETQYF,TGCAGTGCTATGGCGGAGGTTCAAGAGACCCAGTACTTC
.,TRBV3-1,TRBD1,TRBJ2-1,CASSQDPGTGYNEQFF,TGTGCCAGCAGCCAAGATCCGGGGACAGGCTACAATGAGCAGTTCTTC
few,TRBV20-1,.,TRBJ2-7,CSASGEPDIVGQYF,TGCAGTGCTAGTGGGGAACCCGATATAGTTGGGCAGTACTTC
.,TRBV2,TRBD1,TRBJ2-7,CASGQGASSEQYF,TGTGCCAGCGGACAGGGGGCGAGTAGTGAGCAGTACTTC
many,TRBV10-3,.,TRBJ2-1,CAISEWRVGKYYNEQFF,TGTGCCATCAGTGAATGGAGGGTGGGCAAATATTACAATGAGCAGTTCTTC
.,TRBV28,.,TRBJ2-7,CASTPWETYEQYF,TGTGCCAGCACCCCTTGGGAAACCTACGAGCAGTACTTC
.,TRBV11-1,.,TRBJ1-2,CASSLKSGTFNYGYTF,TGTGCCAGCAGCTTGAAATCCGGGACGTTTAACTATGGCTACACCTTC
few,TRBV28,.,TRBJ2-7,CASSPTSTLDEQYF,TGTGCCAGCAGTCCCACGTCCACGTTGGACGAGCAGTACTTC
.,TRBV11-3,.,TRBJ2-4,CASSLHVGDIQYF,TGTGCCAGCAGCTTACACGTGGGTGACATTCAGTACTTC
.,TRBV20-1,.,TRBJ2-5,CSASRGWYQETQYF,TGCAGTGCTAGCAGAGGCTGGTACCAAGAGACCCAGTACTTC
.,TRBV7-3,.,TRBJ2-1,CASSLTRDTRYNEQFF,TGTGCCAGTAGCTTAACGCGAGACACTAGATACAATGAGCAGTTCTTC
.,TRBV7-6,TRBD1,TRBJ1-1,CASSLTTGTGTEAFF,TGTGCCAGCAGCTTAACGACAGGGACGGGGACTGAAGCTTTCTTT
.,TRBV7-2,.,TRBJ1-2,CASSPGFGPRVYGYTF,TGTGCCAGCAGCCCGGGGTTCGGGCCCAGGGTCTATGGCTACACCTTC
.,TRBV7-9,.,TRBJ1-2,CASRSQSRVYGYTF,TGTGCCAGCAGGTCGCAGAGCAGGGTCTATGGCTACACCTTC
.,TRBV4-2,TRBD2,TRBJ2-3,CASSQDRPSGGTDTQYF,TGTGCCAGCAGCCAAGATCGCCCTAGCGGGGGCACAGATACGCAGTATTTT
.,TRBV13,.,TRBJ1-5,CASSVAPNQPQHF,TGTGCCAGCAGCGTAGCACCCAATCAGCCCCAGCATTTT